What follows are 27 T cell receptor beta chains derived from one specimen sequenced in a study of T cell clones after liver transplantation. Some clones are missing from TCRdb's copy, which holds only in-frame ones; the method was immunoSEQ multiplex PCR. This sample carries about 75,000 clones, roughly 90% of them seen once, and the ten largest clones take 2% to 3%. The sample was CD4+ T cells from blood, taken before liver transplant. These receptors were collected from a human donor who received a liver transplant.

V is TRBV5-1 and J is TRBJ1-2; 7 bases are a match to TRBD1. The CDR3 runs 14 residues. Germline trimming cut 4 bases from V and 4 bases from J; bases unmatched to any gene: 7. Germline V lookup: CDR1 SGHRS, CDR2 YFSETQ. The CDR3 reads CASSRDSSSYGYTF. The CDR3 bases are TGCGCCAGCAGCCGGGACAGCAGTTCCTATGGCTACACCTTC.

This chain joins TRBV5-1 and TRBJ2-3; D unclear. The germline V gene encodes CDR1 SGHRS and CDR2 YFSETQ. The V gene lost 1 base and the J gene lost 1 base, with 4 bases spanning the gap. This CDR3 has 13 residues. The CDR3 DNA reads as TGCGCCAGCAGCTTGTCTGGCACAGATACGCAGTATTTT. It yields the protein CASSLSGTDTQYF.

A few counts support this clone. CDR3 bases: TGTGCCAGCAGTCCAGGGTTGGGATCTATGCGCAATCAGCCCCAGCATTTT. Amino acids: CASSPGLGSMRNQPQHF. The chain has TRBV2 and TRBJ1-5; D is possibly TRBD1 (5 bases). The CDR3 has 17 residues. CDR1 is SNHLY, CDR2 FYNNEI, per germline. V was clipped by 5 bases and J by 2 bases, with 19 bases between them.

The CDR3 DNA reads TGTGCCAGTAAACCGGGACAGGGAACCTACGAGCAGTACTTC. Translation: CASKPGQGTYEQYF. This chain joins TRBV19 and TRBJ2-7; 9 bases align to TRBD1. Trimming at V came to 7 bases and at J to 2 bases, leaving 6 bases not matched to a gene. Germline CDR1 is LNHDA and CDR2 is SQIVND (reference sequence). The CDR3 is made up of 14 amino acids.

The sample holds a few counts of this clone. The rearrangement uses TRBV14 and TRBJ2-7; D is possibly TRBD1 or TRBD2 (5 bases each). Germline loops: CDR1 SGHDN, CDR2 FVKESK. The CDR3 is 16 amino acids. V was clipped by 4 bases and J by 1 base, with 17 bases between them. CDR3 in DNA: TGTGCCAGCAGCCGAGATCCGGGACCGGTATCCTACGAGCAGTACTTC. Its protein is CASSRDPGPVSYEQYF.

The CDR3 spells CASSDDRAGSYEQYF. For the CDR3, the DNA is TGTGCCAGCAGCGACGACAGGGCGGGCTCCTACGAGCAGTACTTC. The chain has TRBV11-3 and TRBJ2-7; 7 positions agree with TRBD1. The CDR3 contains 15 residues. Germline loops: CDR1 SGHNT, CDR2 YENEEA. Germline trimming cut 5 bases from V and 0 bases from J; bases unmatched to any gene: 7.

This chain links TRBV11-2 with TRBJ1-5, with TRBD1 matching over 8 bases. After removal of 1 base from V and 6 bases from J, the junction contained 5 bases not matched to a gene. The CDR3 sequence is 15 residues long. Germline CDR1 SGHAT, CDR2 FQNNGV. The CDR3 coding sequence is TGTGCCAGCAGCTTAGTGGCAGGGGGCGGTCAGCCCCAGCATTTT. Encoded protein: CASSLVAGGGQPQHF.

This chain links TRBV7-2 with TRBJ2-4; 10 bases are a match to TRBD2. The length of the CDR3 is 15 residues. Germline values: CDR1 SGHTA, CDR2 FQGNSA. After removal of 6 bases from V and 6 bases from J, the junction contained 8 bases not matched to a gene. The CDR3 protein is CASSAKLAGVNIQYF. Here the CDR3 DNA reads TGTGCCAGCAGTGCAAAGCTAGCGGGAGTAAACATTCAGTACTTC.

The gene calls are TRBV5-4 and TRBJ1-3; perhaps TRBD1 as D (5 bases). Germline V gives CDR1 SGHNT, CDR2 YYREEE (reference sequence). The CDR3 totals 15 residues. Trimming shortened V by 9 bases and J by 1 base, and 17 bases separated the two germline ends. Written as DNA, the CDR3 is TGTGCCACCGAAATTGGGACGTCGTCTGGAAACACCATATATTTT. This translates into CATEIGTSSGNTIYF.

V usage is TRBV19 and J usage is TRBJ2-7; TRBD2 aligns across 7 bases. Germline lookup yields CDR1 LNHDA and CDR2 SQIVND (reference sequence). This CDR3 is built from 14 residues. Losses at the gene ends were 5 bases for V and 2 bases for J; bases not matched to a gene: 6. The CDR3 DNA follows: TGTGCCAGTAGTTCCCGGGACTATACCTACGAGCAGTACTTC. This encodes CASSSRDYTYEQYF.

This sequence joins TRBV19 and TRBJ2-1; tentatively, D is TRBD1 or TRBD2 (5 bases each). The germline V gene encodes CDR1 LNHDA and CDR2 SQIVND (reference sequence). Trimming removed 3 bases from V and 7 bases from J, with 13 bases in between. CDR3 size: 14 residues. CDR3 bases: TGTGCCAGTAGTATTCCGGGACCCTTGAATGAGCAGTTCTTC. It specifies CASSIPGPLNEQFF.

The chain links TRBV11-2 to TRBJ1-1; D is unresolved. V was trimmed by 0 bases and J by 3 bases, leaving 8 bases between them. The germline CDR1 and CDR2 sequences are SGHAT and FQNNGV. The CDR3 covers 14 residues. CDR3 DNA sequence: TGTGCCAGCAGCTTAGACGGCCTGGACACTGAAGCTTTCTTT. Its translation: CASSLDGLDTEAFF.

V and J are TRBV14 and TRBJ2-5; perhaps TRBD2 as D (5 bases). The germline V and J ends were trimmed by 1 base and 1 base, with 7 bases remaining between them. Per germline, CDR1 SGHDN and CDR2 FVKESK. The CDR3 runs 14 residues. CDR3: CASSQAGLQETQYF. In DNA form, the CDR3 reads TGTGCCAGCAGCCAAGCAGGACTCCAAGAGACCCAGTACTTC.

The chain is built from TRBV7-2 and TRBJ1-1; D perhaps matches TRBD1 (6 bases). V shed 0 bases and J shed 11 bases, with 13 bases lying between them. The CDR3 runs to 13 residues. The germline CDR1 and CDR2 sequences are SGHTA and FQGNSA. The CDR3 is CASSLATGRLAFF. The DNA of the CDR3 is TGTGCCAGCAGCTTAGCCACAGGGAGATTGGCTTTCTTT.

The chain carries TRBV4-3 and TRBJ1-1; D uncertain. CDR3 length equals 13 residues. V was shortened by 0 bases and J by 4 bases, with 6 bases between the two germline ends. Germline CDR1 reads LGHNA; CDR2 reads YSLEER. The CDR3 DNA reads as TGCGCCAGCAGCCAAGATTTTAGCACTGAAGCTTTCTTT. This codes for CASSQDFSTEAFF.

The chain carries TRBV5-6 and TRBJ2-7; 7 bases match TRBD1. The germline V gene encodes CDR1 SGHDT and CDR2 YYEEEE. This CDR3 has 15 amino acids. Losses at the gene ends were 5 bases for V and 2 bases for J; bases not matched to a gene: 10. The CDR3 nucleotides read TGTGCCAGCAGAAACCTGGGACAGCCGACCTACGAGCAGTACTTC. Protein product: CASRNLGQPTYEQYF.

Here the CDR3 DNA reads TGTGCCAGCAGCGTAGGGACAACGGGCGGCGAGCAGTACTTC. It specifies CASSVGTTGGEQYF. The chain carries TRBV9 and TRBJ2-7; D possibly corresponds to TRBD1 (5 bases). The germline CDR1 and CDR2 sequences are SGDLS and YYNGEE. This CDR3 contains 14 residues. V was pared by 0 bases and J by 6 bases, with 13 bases between.

The genes are TRBV5-1 and TRBJ2-7; 7 nucleotides line up with TRBD1. The CDR3 has 12 residues. The germline CDR1 and CDR2 sequences are SGHRS and YFSETQ. V lost 4 bases and J lost 5; bases outside the gene matches: 3. The CDR3 bases are TGCGCCAGCAGCCCCGGGACAGACGAGCAGTACTTC. This gives the protein CASSPGTDEQYF.

This chain connects TRBV9 to TRBJ2-7; 7 positions match TRBD1. Trimming cost V 5 bases and J 1 base; bases outside gene matches: 15. Germline CDR1 and CDR2: SGDLS and YYNGEE. This CDR3 has 17 amino acids. CDR3: CASSRSSGTDESYEQYF. In DNA form, the CDR3 reads TGTGCCAGCAGTCGTTCCTCCGGGACAGATGAATCCTACGAGCAGTACTTC.

V and J are TRBV5-6 and TRBJ2-3; TRBD2 agrees at 14 bases. The CDR3 covers 18 residues. The germline V gene has CDR1 SGHDT and CDR2 YYEEEE. Trimming took 1 base from V and 4 from J; bases not matched to a gene: 8. CDR3 bases: TGTGCCAGCAGCTTGCAGTGGGGGACTAGCGGGAGTCCAGATACGCAGTATTTT. Translated, it gives CASSLQWGTSGSPDTQYF.

The gene calls are TRBV11-3 and TRBJ2-2; 9 bases are a match to TRBD1. Germline CDR1 reads SGHNT; CDR2 reads YENEEA. This CDR3 comprises 14 residues. The ends lost 3 bases at V and 5 bases at J; junction bases unmatched: 1. The DNA for the CDR3 is TGTGCCAGCAGCTTCGGACAGGGGACCGGGGAGCTGTTTTTT. Encoded protein: CASSFGQGTGELFF.

The J gene is TRBJ2-2, the V gene TRBV19; D gene unclear. The CDR3 extends over 13 amino acids. Germline V gene sequence: CDR1 LNHDA, CDR2 SQIVND (reference sequence). V lost 3 bases to trimming and J lost 6 bases, with 8 bases between them. CDR3 nucleotides: TGTGCCAGTAGTATCCCCCCTCCCGGGGAGCTGTTTTTT. Encoded protein: CASSIPPPGELFF.

The chain has TRBV13 and TRBJ1-1; D perhaps matches TRBD1 (5 bases). The ends were cut back, 4 bases at V and 3 bases at J, with 9 bases in the middle. The germline V gene has CDR1 PRHDT and CDR2 FYEKMQ (reference sequence). CDR3 size: 13 residues. CDR3 coding DNA: TGTGCCAGCAGCTCGGACAAATACACTGAAGCTTTCTTT. Translating gives CASSSDKYTEAFF. Filled out from reference TRBV13 and TRBJ1-1, the complete variable domain reads AAGVIQSPRHLIKEKRETATLKCYPIPRHDTVYWYQQGPGQDPQFLISFYEKMQSDKGSIPDRFSAQQFSDYHSELNMSSLELGDSALYFCASSSDKYTEAFFGQGTRLTVV.

This clone was seen just once. This chain uses TRBV2 with TRBJ2-7, with D unresolved. CDR3 length: 12 residues. CDR1 SNHLY and CDR2 FYNNEI come from the germline V gene. V lost 4 bases and J 6 bases, leaving 10 bases between the germline ends. CDR3 amino acids: CASSVTVGEQYF. In DNA form, the CDR3 reads TGTGCCAGCAGTGTTACGGTTGGCGAGCAGTACTTC.

Points on this clone: Other DNA sequences in this sample translate to the same CDR3. V and J are TRBV5-1 and TRBJ2-1; D is ambiguous. The CDR3 loop spans 12 amino acids. The germline CDR1 and CDR2 sequences are SGHRS and YFSETQ. V was clipped by 0 bases and J by 4 bases, with 2 bases between them. As DNA, the CDR3 is TGCGCCAGCAGCTTGGATTACAATGAGCAGTTCTTC. Protein product: CASSLDYNEQFF.

The chain joins TRBV5-1 to TRBJ1-1, with a tentative D call TRBD1 (5 bases). The V end lost 4 bases, the J end lost 7 bases, and 14 bases lay between the germline ends. The CDR3 loop spans 13 amino acids. CDR1 SGHRS and CDR2 YFSETQ come from the germline V gene. CDR3 sequence (DNA): TGCGCCAGCAGCCCCGGCAGGGACGGTGAAGCTTTCTTT. Its protein is CASSPGRDGEAFF.

CDR3: CASSTRTGLTDTQYF. CDR3 DNA sequence: TGTGCCAGCAGCACCCGGACAGGTCTTACCGATACGCAGTATTTT. The J gene is TRBJ2-3, the V gene TRBV7-2; 7 bases are a match to TRBD1. Germline-derived CDR1 and CDR2 are SGHTA and FQGNSA. The CDR3 is 15 residues long. V shed 5 bases, J shed 6 bases, and the junction held 11 bases outside the gene matches.